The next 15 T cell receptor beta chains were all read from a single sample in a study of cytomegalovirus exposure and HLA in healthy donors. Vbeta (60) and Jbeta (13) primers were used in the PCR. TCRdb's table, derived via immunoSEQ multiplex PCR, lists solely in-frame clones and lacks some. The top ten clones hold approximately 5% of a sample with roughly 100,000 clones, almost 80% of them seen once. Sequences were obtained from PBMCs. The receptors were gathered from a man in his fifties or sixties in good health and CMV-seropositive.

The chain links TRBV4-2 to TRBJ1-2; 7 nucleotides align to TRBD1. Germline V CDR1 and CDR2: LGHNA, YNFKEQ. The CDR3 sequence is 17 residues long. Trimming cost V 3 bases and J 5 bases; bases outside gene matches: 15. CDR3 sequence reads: CASSHAKGEGGGYGYTF. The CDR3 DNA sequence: TGTGCCAGCAGCCACGCCAAAGGGGAAGGGGGCGGGTATGGCTACACCTTC.

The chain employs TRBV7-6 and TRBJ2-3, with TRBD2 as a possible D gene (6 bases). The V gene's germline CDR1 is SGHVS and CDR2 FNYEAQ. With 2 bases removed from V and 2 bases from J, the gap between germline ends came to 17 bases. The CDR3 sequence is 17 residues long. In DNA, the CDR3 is TGTGCCAGCAGCTTATTTGGGCGGGGAACCGTCACAGATACGCAGTATTTT. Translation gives CASSLFGRGTVTDTQYF.

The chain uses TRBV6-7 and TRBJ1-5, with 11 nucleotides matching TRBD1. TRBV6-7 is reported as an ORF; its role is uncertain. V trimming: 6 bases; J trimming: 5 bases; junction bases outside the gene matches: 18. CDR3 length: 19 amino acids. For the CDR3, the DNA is TGTGCCAGCAGCCCACACCCGAAACGGACAGGGGGCGCGGATCAGCCCCAGCATTTT. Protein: CASSPHPKRTGGADQPQHF.

CDR3 protein: CASSLGVGQYNEQFF. The CDR3 DNA reads TGTGCCAGCAGCTTGGGCGTCGGACAGTACAATGAGCAGTTCTTC. The genes are TRBV7-9 and TRBJ2-1, with a tentative D call TRBD1 (6 bases). V was shortened by 3 bases and J by 4 bases, with 13 bases between the two germline ends. Germline CDR1 is SEHNR and CDR2 is FQNEAQ (reference sequence). CDR3 size: 15 residues.

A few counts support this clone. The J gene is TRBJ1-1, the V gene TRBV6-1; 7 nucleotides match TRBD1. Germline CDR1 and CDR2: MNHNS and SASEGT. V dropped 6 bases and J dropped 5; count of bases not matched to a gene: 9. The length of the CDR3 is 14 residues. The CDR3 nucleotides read TGTGCCAGCAGCATAACAGGGGCGGGGACTGAAGCTTTCTTT. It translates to CASSITGAGTEAFF.

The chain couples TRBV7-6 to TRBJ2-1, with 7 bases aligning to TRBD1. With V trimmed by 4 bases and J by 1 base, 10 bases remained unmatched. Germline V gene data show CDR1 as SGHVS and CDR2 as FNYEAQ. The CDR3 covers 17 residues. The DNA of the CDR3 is TGTGCCAGCAGCTCCAAGTTAGGGGGCAGATCCTACAATGAGCAGTTCTTC. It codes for CASSSKLGGRSYNEQFF.

DNA of the CDR3: TGTGCCAGCAGCGGCGGGGTGGATAATTCACCCCTCCACTTT. It translates to CASSGGVDNSPLHF. The rearrangement links TRBV9 to TRBJ1-6; no reliable D call. Germline V gene data show CDR1 as SGDLS and CDR2 as YYNGEE. The CDR3 totals 14 residues. Trimming pared 3 bases from V and 5 bases from J, leaving 9 bases between.

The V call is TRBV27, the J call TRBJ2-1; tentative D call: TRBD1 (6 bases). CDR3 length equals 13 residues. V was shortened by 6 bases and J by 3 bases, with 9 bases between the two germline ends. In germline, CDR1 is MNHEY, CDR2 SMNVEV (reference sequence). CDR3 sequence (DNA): TGTGCCAGCAGCGGGACACACTACAATGAGCAGTTCTTC. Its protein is CASSGTHYNEQFF.

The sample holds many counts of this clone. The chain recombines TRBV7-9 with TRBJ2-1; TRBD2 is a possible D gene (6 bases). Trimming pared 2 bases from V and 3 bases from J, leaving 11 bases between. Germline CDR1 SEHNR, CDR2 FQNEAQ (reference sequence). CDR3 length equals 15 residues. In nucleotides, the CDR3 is TGTGCCAGCAGCTTATTCCCCGGGGGCTACAATGAGCAGTTCTTC. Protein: CASSLFPGGYNEQFF.

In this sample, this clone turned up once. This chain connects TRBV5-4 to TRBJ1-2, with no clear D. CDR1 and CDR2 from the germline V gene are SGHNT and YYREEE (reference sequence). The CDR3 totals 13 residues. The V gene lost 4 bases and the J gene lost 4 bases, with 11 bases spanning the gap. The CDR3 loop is CASSLRGSYGYTF. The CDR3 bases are TGTGCCAGCAGCCTCCGGGGAAGCTATGGCTACACCTTC.

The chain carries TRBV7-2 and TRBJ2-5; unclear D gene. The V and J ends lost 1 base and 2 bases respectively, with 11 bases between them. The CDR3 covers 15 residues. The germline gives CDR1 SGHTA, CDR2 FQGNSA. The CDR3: CASSLGEVKQETQYF. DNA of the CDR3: TGTGCCAGCAGCTTAGGAGAGGTGAAACAAGAGACCCAGTACTTC.

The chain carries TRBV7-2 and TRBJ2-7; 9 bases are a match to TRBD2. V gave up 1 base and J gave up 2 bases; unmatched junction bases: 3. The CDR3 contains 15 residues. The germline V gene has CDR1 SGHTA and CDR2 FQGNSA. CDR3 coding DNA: TGTGCCAGCAGCTTAGAAGCGGGAGGTACCTACGAGCAGTACTTC. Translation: CASSLEAGGTYEQYF.

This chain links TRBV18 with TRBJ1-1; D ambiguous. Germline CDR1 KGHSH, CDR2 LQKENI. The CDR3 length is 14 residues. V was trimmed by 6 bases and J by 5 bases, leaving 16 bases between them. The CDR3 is CASSNLETGTEAFF. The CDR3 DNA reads TGTGCCAGCTCCAACCTAGAGACCGGAACTGAAGCTTTCTTT.

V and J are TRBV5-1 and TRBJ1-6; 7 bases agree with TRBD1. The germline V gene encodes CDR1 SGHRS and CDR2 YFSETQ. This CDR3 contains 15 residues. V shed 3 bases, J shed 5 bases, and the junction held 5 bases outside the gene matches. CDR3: CASSYGQDDNSPLHF. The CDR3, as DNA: TGCGCCAGCAGCTACGGACAGGATGATAATTCACCCCTCCACTTT.

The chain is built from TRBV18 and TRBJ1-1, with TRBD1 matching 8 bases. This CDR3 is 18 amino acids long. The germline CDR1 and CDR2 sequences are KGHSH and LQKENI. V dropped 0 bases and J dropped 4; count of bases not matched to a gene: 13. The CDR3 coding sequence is TGTGCCAGCTCACCACCGGGAGGACAGGGTGGTTCTTCCACTGAAGCTTTCTTT. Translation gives CASSPPGGQGGSSTEAFF.